This T cell receptor beta chain was retrieved from a study of blood T cell repertoires in COVID-19. Some clones are missing from TCRdb's copy, which holds only in-frame ones; the method was immunoSEQ multiplex PCR. The sample has about 200,000 clones, 80% seen once. The receptor was derived from a man in his 60s with acute or convalescent COVID-19. What was sequenced was peripheral blood.

CDR3 coding DNA: TGTGCCAGCAGTTCTGTAGTTGGAAACACCATATATTTT. Translating it yields CASSSVVGNTIYF. V and J are TRBV5-4 and TRBJ1-3; the D is unclear. V dropped 5 bases and J dropped 3 bases, with 9 bases sitting between them. The CDR3 spans 13 residues. CDR1 is SGHNT and CDR2 is YYREEE in the germline V gene (reference sequence).